A selection of T cell receptor beta chains follows, all from one sample in a study of blood T cells in healthy people across ages. TCRdb recomputed calls from the 5' RACE reads with MiXCR, one row per CDR3 protein. The sample records about 810,000 distinct CDR3 sequences, around 36% being singletons. The sample was blood. The receptors derive from a man in his late teens or twenties in good health. Both conserved end residues are part of each CDR3. The D gene is left open where the match is weak. Clone size, where shown, is once, few, many, or a class for clones that have expanded.

. TRBJ1-4 . TRBV24-1 TGTGCCACCAGTGACGGGACACCTGCAACTAATGAAAAACTGTTTTTT CATSDGTPATNEKLFF
few TRBJ1-5 . TRBV4-1 TGCGCCAGCAGCCAAGATGGAAGCTATAGCAATCAGCCCCAGCATTTT CASSQDGSYSNQPQHF
many TRBJ2-1 TRBD2 TRBV9 TGTGCCAGCAGCGCCGGGACTAGCGGATTTAATGAGCAGTTCTTC CASSAGTSGFNEQFF
. TRBJ2-3 TRBD2 TRBV12-3/TRBV12-4 TGTGCCAGCAGTTTAGGCCCGGGACTAGTGGGAGCAGATGTGCAGTATTTT CASSLGPGLVGADVQYF
few TRBJ2-3 . TRBV13 TGTGCCAGCAGCTCACACGGGGGTTTTAGCACAGATACGCAGTATTTT CASSSHGGFSTDTQYF
few TRBJ1-1 . TRBV25-1 TGTGCCAGCAGTATCGCGGGAAACACTGAAGCTTTCTTT CASSIAGNTEAFF
. TRBJ1-1 . TRBV14 TGTGCCAGCAGCCAAGAAACAAAAAACACTGAAGCTTTCTTT CASSQETKNTEAFF
. TRBJ1-1 TRBD1 TRBV7-2 TGTGCCAGCAGCTACAGGACAGGATCGAACACTGAAGCTTTCTTT CASSYRTGSNTEAFF
. TRBJ1-5 . TRBV27 TGTGCCAGCAGTTTTCGGTCTGTCGATCAGCCCCAGCATTTT CASSFRSVDQPQHF
few TRBJ2-7 TRBD1 TRBV6-6 TGTGCCAGCAGTTCGACAACCGGGACAGGGGGCAAACCCTTCTACGAGCAGTACTTC CASSSTTGTGGKPFYEQYF
. TRBJ2-3 . TRBV12-3/TRBV12-4 TGTGCCAGCAGCCGGGACGGAATGAGCACAGATACGCAGTATTTT CASSRDGMSTDTQYF
. TRBJ2-5 . TRBV6-5 TGTGCCAGCAGACCCGGTTCGTACAATGAGCAGTACTTC CASRPGSYNEQYF
. TRBJ2-3 TRBD2 TRBV7-2 TGTGCCAGCAGCGACCTAGCGGGAGTCCGGGGAGCAGATACGCAGTATTTT CASSDLAGVRGADTQYF
. TRBJ2-5 . TRBV15 TGTGCCACCAGCAGACGGGGGTCGGGAGAGACCCAGTACTTC CATSRRGSGETQYF
. TRBJ1-5 . TRBV10-3 TGTGCCATCAGTGAGAGTAGGGCAGCCGATAATCAGCCCCAGCATTTT CAISESRAADNQPQHF
few TRBJ2-5 . TRBV9 TGTGCCAGCAGCGTAGCGAGGGGGGACAATGAGCAGTACTTC CASSVARGDNEQYF
. TRBJ2-3 . TRBV12-3/TRBV12-4 TGTGCCAGCAGGACCGCAAATACGCAGTATTTT CASRTANTQYF
few TRBJ2-3 . TRBV5-1 TGCGCCAGCAGCTTGGGAGGAACGGACGACACAGATACGCAGTATTTT CASSLGGTDDTDTQYF
many TRBJ1-5 . TRBV20-1 TGCAGTGCTTCCGCTCCCAATCAGCCCCAGCATTTT CSASAPNQPQHF
. TRBJ2-1 TRBD2 TRBV28 TGTGCCAGCAGTTCCCCCCAACGGGGGGTATACAATGAGCAGTTCTTC CASSSPQRGVYNEQFF
. TRBJ1-1 TRBD1 TRBV9 TGTGCCAGCAGCGTGACAGGGCGAGACACTGAAGCTTTCTTT CASSVTGRDTEAFF
. TRBJ2-1 . TRBV5-1 TGCGCCAGCAGTCCCCAGGGATGGGATGAGCAGTTCTTC CASSPQGWDEQFF
. TRBJ2-7 . TRBV11-2 TGTGCCAGCAGCTTAGATGGGCGGGCTCCCTCCTACAATGAGCAGTACTTC CASSLDGRAPSYNEQYF
few TRBJ1-4 . TRBV6-6 TGTGCCAGCAGTTACCCAAAAGGGGGGGGGTTTAATGAAAAACTGTTTTTT CASSYPKGGGFNEKLFF
. TRBJ1-2 . TRBV29-1 TGCAGCGTGGAAAGGAGTTTGGGTGGCTACACCTTC CSVERSLGGYTF
. TRBJ2-7 . TRBV7-2 TGTGCCAGCAGCCGGACTATCTACGAGCAGTACTTC CASSRTIYEQYF
. TRBJ1-6 TRBD1 TRBV28 TGTGCCAGCAGTTTCGGGACAGGGTCAGGGTCACCCCTCCACTTT CASSFGTGSGSPLHF
few TRBJ2-7 . TRBV5-1 TGCGCCAGCCGCCCAACAGGGCTAGCCTACGAGCAGTACTTC CASRPTGLAYEQYF
. TRBJ2-3 . TRBV6-5 TGTGCCAGCAGTTACTCGAACAGTAACAGTTATACGCAGTATTTT CASSYSNSNSYTQYF
. TRBJ1-2 TRBD1 TRBV20-1 TGCAGTGCTAGAGATCTCGACAGGGGAATTAACTATGGCTACACCTTC CSARDLDRGINYGYTF
. TRBJ2-4 . TRBV19 TGTGCCAGTAGCCTACAGGGTGGGGATTACATTCAGTACTTC CASSLQGGDYIQYF
few TRBJ1-2 . TRBV20-1 TGCAGTGCTAGAGAGGGCAGCCGAAACTATGGCTGCACCTTC CSAREGSRNYGCTF
few TRBJ2-1 TRBD1 TRBV9 TGTGCCAGCAGCGTATCGGGACAGGGTTACAATGAGCAGTTCTTC CASSVSGQGYNEQFF
. TRBJ2-7 TRBD1 TRBV6-2/TRBV6-3 TGTGCCAGCAGCCGCCGACAGGGCCATACCTACGAGCAGTACTTC CASSRRQGHTYEQYF
. TRBJ2-7 . TRBV5-1 TGCGCCAGCAGCTCAGCTACCGGGACAACCTACGAGCAGTACTTC CASSSATGTTYEQYF
few TRBJ2-1 TRBD2 TRBV9 TGTGCCAGCAGCGTTGCTAGCGGGTACAATGAGCAGTTCTTC CASSVASGYNEQFF
few TRBJ2-7 TRBD2 TRBV5-1 TGCGCCAGCAGACCTCGAACGGCGGGGGATGAGCAGTACTTC CASRPRTAGDEQYF
. TRBJ2-3 . TRBV27 TGTGCCAGCACACTCGGGGCCCGATCGGATACGCAGTATTTT CASTLGARSDTQYF
. TRBJ1-1 . TRBV6-5 TGTGCCAGCAGTTACATGGGGTCGGGGACTGAAGCTTTCTTT CASSYMGSGTEAFF
few TRBJ1-2 . TRBV25-1 TGTGCCAGCAGTGAATCGGACCCACCTGGCTACACCTTC CASSESDPPGYTF
. TRBJ2-3 TRBD2 TRBV4-1 TGCGCCAGCAGCCGACAGATTACTAGCGGCTCATCAGGGGATACGCAGTATTTT CASSRQITSGSSGDTQYF
many TRBJ1-2 . TRBV12-3/TRBV12-4 TGTGCCAGCAGTTCCCTCGCGGGGGGAGGTGGCTACACCTTC CASSSLAGGGGYTF
. TRBJ2-7 . TRBV11-2 TGTGCCAGCAGCTTAGCAAGATACTCCTACGAGCAGTACTTC CASSLARYSYEQYF
few TRBJ2-5 . TRBV18 TGTGCCAGCTCACCAACAGGGGGGGCTTTTACAGAGACCCAGTACTTC CASSPTGGAFTETQYF
many TRBJ1-4 . TRBV20-1 TGCAGTGCTAGAGATCCAGGCGGGGAAAAACTGTTTTTT CSARDPGGEKLFF
. TRBJ2-5 . TRBV3-1 TGTGTCAGCAGCCCCCCCGCGGAGCAAGAGACCCAGTACTTC CVSSPPAEQETQYF
. TRBJ2-2 . TRBV12-3/TRBV12-4 TGTGCCAGCTGCGGGCAGGCGACGAACACCGGGGAGCTGTTTTTT CASCGQATNTGELFF
. TRBJ1-2 . TRBV12-3/TRBV12-4 TGTGCCAGCAGGGGGCAGGGTGGCGGCTACACCTTC CASRGQGGGYTF
many TRBJ2-1 . TRBV7-9 TGTGCCAGCAGCTTGACGGAGAGCTCCTACAATGAGCAGTTCTTC CASSLTESSYNEQFF
once TRBJ2-1 . TRBV14 TGTGCCAGCAGCCAATTTAGCACGACCTCCCAGTTCTTC CASSQFSTTSQFF
many TRBJ2-5 . TRBV6-2/TRBV6-3 TGTGCCAGCAGTTACGGGCCGATCTCCCAAGAGACCCAGTACTTC CASSYGPISQETQYF
. TRBJ1-2 . TRBV7-2 TGTGCCAGCAGCTTAGCGCACGGTGGCAGCAACTATGGCTACACCTTC CASSLAHGGSNYGYTF
. TRBJ1-2 . TRBV7-2 TGTGCCAGCAGCCCTCCGGTCCAGGTCTATGGCTACACCTTC CASSPPVQVYGYTF